The clone carrying this T cell receptor beta chain was seen more than once but under ten times. The antigen is not known. This sample was taken from a study of early T cells in non-severe SARS-CoV-2 infection. The overall study: Unpaired chains resulted from sequencing bulk RNA of unsorted whole blood. Study-wide points: Private and CD4 specificities were missed by VDJdb matching, skewed to anti-spike CD8.

TCRdb re-analysed the 5' RACE reads in MiXCR, keeping a single row per CDR3 protein. The sample has some 40,000 distinct CDR3 sequences, roughly 5% seen once. V lost 2 bases to trimming and J lost 6 bases, with 20 bases between them. This CDR3 has 16 amino acids. CDR1 SGHTA and CDR2 FQGNSA come from the germline V gene. The sequence was obtained from an adult who was a healthcare worker with PCR-confirmed SARS-CoV-2 infection or an uninfected control (not recorded which). The chain links TRBV7-2 to TRBJ2-7; tentatively, D is TRBD2 (6 bases). The sample taken for sequencing was whole blood. CDR3 in DNA: TGTGCCAGCAGCTTATTCGCTCGGGCTAGCGCGGCCGAGCAGTACTTC. It is translated as CASSLFARASAAEQYF. The full variable domain, with the rest looked up from reference TRBV7-2 and TRBJ2-7, is GAGVSQSPSNKVTEKGKDVELRCDPISGHTALYWYRQSLGQGLEFLIYFQGNSAPDKSGLPSDRFSAERTGGSVSTLTIQRTQQEDSAVYLCASSLFARASAAEQYFGPGTRLTVT.